The source of this T cell receptor beta chain is a study of cytomegalovirus exposure and HLA in healthy donors. Study overall: For the approximately 400 genotyped donors, roughly 80% fell within the Caucasian-associated ancestry cluster.

V gave up 2 bases and J gave up 3 bases; unmatched junction bases: 3. The CDR3 covers 17 residues. From germline, CDR1 is SGHDN and CDR2 FVKESK. Researchers ran the PCR with 60 Vbeta and 13 Jbeta primers. Measured with immunoSEQ multiplex PCR; TCRdb has only the in-frame clones, and not every one. The sample shows 95,000 to 150,000 clones, approximately 80% of them seen only once. As to this clone: The antigen is unknown.

The study's findings and limits: A later analysis reported that several of the most significant clusters appeared to be linked to common viral pathogens, among them Epstein-Barr virus. A few CMV-associated chains were confirmed in vitro to be specific for CMV antigens.

The material sequenced was PBMCs. This chain joins TRBV14 and TRBJ2-1; 14 bases are shared with TRBD2. The TCR was taken from a man in his fifties in good health and CMV-seronegative. In DNA, the CDR3 is TGTGCCAGCAGCCAACGGACTAGCGGGAGGTTCTACAATGAGCAGTTCTTC. Its translation: CASSQRTSGRFYNEQFF.